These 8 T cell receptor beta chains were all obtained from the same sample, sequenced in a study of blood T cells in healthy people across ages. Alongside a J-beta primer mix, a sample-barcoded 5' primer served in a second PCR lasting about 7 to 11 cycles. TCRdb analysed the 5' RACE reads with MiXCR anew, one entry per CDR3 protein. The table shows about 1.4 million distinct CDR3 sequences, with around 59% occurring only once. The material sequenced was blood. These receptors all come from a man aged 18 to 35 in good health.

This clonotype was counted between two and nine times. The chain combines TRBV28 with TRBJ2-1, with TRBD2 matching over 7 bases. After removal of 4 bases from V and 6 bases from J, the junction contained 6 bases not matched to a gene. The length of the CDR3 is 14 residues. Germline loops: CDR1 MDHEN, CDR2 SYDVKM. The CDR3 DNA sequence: TGTGCCAGCAGTTCGGCGGGAGACCGCAATGAGCAGTTCTTC. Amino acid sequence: CASSSAGDRNEQFF.

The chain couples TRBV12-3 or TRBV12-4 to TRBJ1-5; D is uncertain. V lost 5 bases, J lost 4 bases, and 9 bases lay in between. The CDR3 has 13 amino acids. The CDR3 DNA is TGTGCCAGCAGTCGCTGGACTAATCAGCCCCAGCATTTT. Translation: CASSRWTNQPQHF.

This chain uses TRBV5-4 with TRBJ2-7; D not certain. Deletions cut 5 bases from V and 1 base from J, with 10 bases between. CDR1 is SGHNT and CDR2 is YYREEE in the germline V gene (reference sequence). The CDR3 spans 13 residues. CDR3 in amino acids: CASRMARSYEQYF. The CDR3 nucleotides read TGTGCCAGCAGAATGGCGCGATCCTACGAGCAGTACTTC.

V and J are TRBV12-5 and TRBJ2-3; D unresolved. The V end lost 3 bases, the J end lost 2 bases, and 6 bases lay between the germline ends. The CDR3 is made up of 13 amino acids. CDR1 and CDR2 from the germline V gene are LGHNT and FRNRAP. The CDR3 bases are TGTGCTAGTGGTTTTACGTTCACAGATACGCAGTATTTT. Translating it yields CASGFTFTDTQYF.

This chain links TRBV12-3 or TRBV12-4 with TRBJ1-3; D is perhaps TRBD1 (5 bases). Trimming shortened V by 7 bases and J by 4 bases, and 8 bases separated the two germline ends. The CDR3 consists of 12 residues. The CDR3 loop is CASIGGGNTIYF. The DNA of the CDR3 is TGTGCCAGCATCGGGGGAGGAAACACCATATATTTT.

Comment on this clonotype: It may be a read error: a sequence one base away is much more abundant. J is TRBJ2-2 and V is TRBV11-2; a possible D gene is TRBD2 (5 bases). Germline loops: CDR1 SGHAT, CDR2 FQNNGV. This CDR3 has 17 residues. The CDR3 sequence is CANSLDDGIINTGELFF. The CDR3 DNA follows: TGTGCCAACAGCTTAGATGACGGGATCATAAACACCGGGGAGCTGTTTTTT.

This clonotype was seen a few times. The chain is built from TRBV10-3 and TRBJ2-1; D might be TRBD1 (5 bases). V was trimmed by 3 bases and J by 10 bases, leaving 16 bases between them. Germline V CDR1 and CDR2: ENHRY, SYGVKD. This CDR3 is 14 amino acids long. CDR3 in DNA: TGTGCCATCAGTGACTACTCCGCAGGGTACGAGCAGTTCTTC. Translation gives CAISDYSAGYEQFF.

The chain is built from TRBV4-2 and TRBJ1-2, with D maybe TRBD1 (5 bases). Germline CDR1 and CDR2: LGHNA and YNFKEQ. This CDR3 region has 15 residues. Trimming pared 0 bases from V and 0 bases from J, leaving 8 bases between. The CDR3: CASSQDAGTNYGYTF. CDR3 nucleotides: TGTGCCAGCAGCCAAGATGCAGGGACTAACTATGGCTACACCTTC.